The next 17 T cell receptor beta chains were all read from a single sample in a study of blood T cell repertoires in COVID-19. Sequenced by immunoSEQ multiplex PCR; TCRdb stores in-frame clones only, minus some. The sample yields about 250,000 clones, approximately 88% seen once. Sequences were obtained from peripheral blood. The receptors here all came from a woman in her thirties or forties who had recovered from COVID-19.

The sample holds one count of this clone. The chain has TRBV3-1 (or the pseudogene TRBV3-2) and TRBJ1-1; 7 bases map to TRBD1. V trimming: 4 bases; J trimming: 1 base; junction bases outside the gene matches: 6. CDR3 length equals 15 residues. Germline values: CDR1 LGHDT, CDR2 YNNKEL (reference sequence). CDR3 nucleotide sequence: TGTGCCAGCAGCCCCTGGGACAGACCGAACACTGAAGCTTTCTTT. Amino acid sequence: CASSPWDRPNTEAFF.

This clone is a singleton in its sample. The chain's CDR3 is CATRGGGPGNTIYF. The CDR3 DNA is TGTGCCACCAGGGGGGGAGGACCTGGAAACACCATATATTTT. The gene calls are TRBV10-3 and TRBJ1-3, with 7 bases lining up with TRBD1. With 10 bases clipped from V and 2 bases from J, the junction kept 8 bases outside the gene matches. The CDR3 sequence is 14 residues long. Germline assignment: CDR1 ENHRY and CDR2 SYGVKD.

This clone was seen a handful of times. This chain joins TRBV11-2 and TRBJ1-4, with D unresolved. This CDR3 has 16 residues. The ends were cut back, 0 bases at V and 7 bases at J, with 15 bases in the middle. In germline, CDR1 is SGHAT, CDR2 FQNNGV. CDR3 amino acids: CASSLDGSGRGEKLFF. CDR3 nucleotide sequence: TGTGCCAGCAGCTTAGATGGTTCGGGGAGAGGTGAAAAACTGTTTTTT.

This clone was observed once. The chain carries TRBV27 and TRBJ2-7; a weak D match, TRBD2 (5 bases). CDR1 MNHEY and CDR2 SMNVEV come from the germline V gene (reference sequence). V lost 3 bases and J lost 6, with 9 bases in between. This CDR3 contains 12 residues. Here the CDR3 DNA reads TGTGCCAGCAGTTTCCCGGGGAGCGAGCAGTACTTC. Protein product: CASSFPGSEQYF.

The V gene is TRBV6-1, the J gene TRBJ2-7, with 7 nucleotides matching TRBD1. Germline assignment: CDR1 MNHNS and CDR2 SASEGT. The J segment lost 6 bases and the V segment lost 1 base, leaving 6 bases of the junction unmatched. This CDR3 spans 14 amino acids. The CDR3 DNA sequence: TGTGCCAGCAGTGAAGAAATGACAGGGTTCGAGCAGTACTTC. This translates into CASSEEMTGFEQYF.

V gene TRBV19 combines with J gene TRBJ1-1, with D possibly TRBD1 on 6 matching bases. The V end lost 5 bases, the J end lost 7 bases, and 11 bases lay between the germline ends. CDR1 LNHDA and CDR2 SQIVND come from the germline V gene (reference sequence). This CDR3 has 12 residues. CDR3 DNA sequence: TGTGCCAGTAGTTTTCAGGACAGTGAAGCTTTCTTT. It encodes CASSFQDSEAFF.

J is TRBJ1-1 and V is TRBV2; D gene ambiguous. Germline CDR1 and CDR2: SNHLY and FYNNEI. CDR3 size: 13 residues. V was trimmed by 5 bases and J by 1 base, leaving 8 bases between them. The CDR3: CASSTRGNTEAFF. Here the CDR3 DNA reads TGTGCCAGCAGTACCCGGGGGAACACTGAAGCTTTCTTT.

J is TRBJ2-2 and V is TRBV12-5; TRBD2 matches 9 bases. The CDR3 has 16 residues. Trimming took 3 bases from V and 6 from J; bases not matched to a gene: 8. CDR1 LGHNT and CDR2 FRNRAP come from the germline V gene. For the CDR3, the DNA is TGTGCTAGTGGTTTCCGCGGGAGGGCCGAGGCCGGGGAGCTGTTTTTT. It codes for CASGFRGRAEAGELFF.

The V call is TRBV5-1, the J call TRBJ1-4, with 12 bases lining up with TRBD1. Germline CDR1 is SGHRS and CDR2 is YFSETQ. CDR3 length: 16 residues. Trimming removed 0 bases from V and 5 bases from J; junction bases left unmatched: 2. The CDR3 loop is CASSLGDRGLNEKLFF. The CDR3 nucleotides are TGCGCCAGCAGCTTGGGGGACAGGGGGCTGAATGAAAAACTGTTTTTT.

The chain joins TRBV9 to TRBJ2-1, with 10 bases lining up with TRBD2. Germline loops: CDR1 SGDLS, CDR2 YYNGEE. V was clipped by 4 bases and J by 9 bases; unmatched bases: 10. The CDR3 runs to 15 residues. CDR3 sequence (DNA): TGTGCCAGCAGCTCGACTAGCGGGCCCACAGGTGAGCAGTTCTTC. Amino acid sequence: CASSSTSGPTGEQFF.

The chain couples TRBV10-3 to TRBJ2-5; 11 bases are shared with TRBD2. The germline gives CDR1 ENHRY, CDR2 SYGVKD. The CDR3 consists of 17 residues. Losses at the gene ends were 0 bases for V and 4 bases for J; bases not matched to a gene: 7. The CDR3 sequence: CAISESTSGARGETQYF. DNA for the CDR3: TGTGCCATCAGTGAGTCGACTAGCGGGGCCCGAGGAGAGACCCAGTACTTC.

This chain links TRBV7-2 with TRBJ1-3; D ambiguous. Looked up from germline, CDR1 is SGHTA and CDR2 is FQGNSA. The V and J ends lost 0 bases and 0 bases respectively, with 6 bases between them. The CDR3 extends over 15 amino acids. The CDR3 here is CASSLASNSGNTIYF. The DNA of the CDR3 is TGTGCCAGCAGCTTAGCGAGCAACTCTGGAAACACCATATATTTT.

This rearrangement joins TRBV5-1 to TRBJ2-1; 8 bases align to TRBD2. J gave up 0 bases and V 4 bases, and 6 bases lay outside the gene matches. Germline V gives CDR1 SGHRS, CDR2 YFSETQ. This CDR3 is 16 amino acids long. The CDR3 loop is CASSGKRESSYNEQFF. Written as DNA, the CDR3 is TGCGCCAGCAGCGGCAAGCGGGAGAGCTCCTACAATGAGCAGTTCTTC.

The chain couples TRBV4-1 to TRBJ1-3, with 7 bases matching TRBD1. The CDR3 has 15 residues. V shed 5 bases and J 4 bases; nucleotides not matched to a gene: 8. Germline assignment: CDR1 MGHRA and CDR2 YSYEKL. In nucleotides, the CDR3 is TGCGCCAGCAGCATCCGAACAGGGGACGGAAACACCATATATTTT. Its translation: CASSIRTGDGNTIYF.

The chain employs TRBV19 and TRBJ1-1; possibly TRBD1 for D (6 bases). The CDR3 runs to 14 residues. The ends were cut back, 8 bases at V and 4 bases at J, with 17 bases in the middle. Germline assignment: CDR1 LNHDA and CDR2 SQIVND (reference sequence). The CDR3 DNA sequence: TGTGCCAGTTGCTGGCAGGGAGGGGGCACTGAAGCTTTCTTT. Translating gives CASCWQGGGTEAFF.

This chain uses TRBV2 with TRBJ2-7; 7 positions match TRBD1. V shed 1 base, J shed 0 bases, and the junction held 3 bases outside the gene matches. Germline CDR1 SNHLY, CDR2 FYNNEI. The CDR3 length is 15 residues. For the CDR3, the DNA is TGTGCCAGCAGTGAAGGCCGGGACAGCTCCTACGAGCAGTACTTC. As protein: CASSEGRDSSYEQYF.

This rearrangement joins TRBV19 to TRBJ1-3, with 8 positions matching TRBD1. CDR1 is LNHDA and CDR2 is SQIVND in the germline V gene (reference sequence). The CDR3 spans 15 residues. Trimming removed 5 bases from V and 3 bases from J; junction bases left unmatched: 6. The CDR3 sequence: CASSAEDRVGNTIYF. In nucleotides, the CDR3 is TGTGCCAGTAGTGCGGAGGACAGGGTTGGAAACACCATATATTTT. Full variable domain (missing parts from reference TRBV19 and TRBJ1-3): DGGITQSPKYLFRKEGQNVTLSCEQNLNHDAMYWYRQDPGQGLRLIYYSQIVNDFQKGDIAEGYSVSREKKESFPLTVTSAQKNPTAFYLCASSAEDRVGNTIYFGEGSWLTVV.